The 28 T cell receptor beta chains in this list originate from one sample, sequenced in a study of CD8+ T cells in alopecia areata. Sequencing templates came from extracted RNA that was reverse transcribed into cDNA. This table comes from immunoSEQ multiplex PCR, and its TCRdb copy is limited to in-frame clones, with some not included. The top ten hold roughly 2.8% of the sample, which has roughly 120,000 clones, 55% to 80% seen once. Specimen: CD4+ T cells sorted from blood. The origin of the receptors is a human donor in good health.

The CDR3 DNA is TGTGCCTGGAGTTGGGGGGCCCGGGACGAGCAGTACTTC. Translating it yields CAWSWGARDEQYF. This chain joins TRBV30 and TRBJ2-7, with D possibly being TRBD1 or TRBD2 (6 bases each). This CDR3 spans 13 amino acids. Germline V gene lookup returns CDR1 GTSNPN and CDR2 SVGIG (reference sequence). Between the trimmed V and J ends, which lost 2 bases and 5 bases, there was a span of 13 bases. The whole variable domain, filled in from reference TRBV30 and TRBJ2-7, reads SQTIHQWPATLVQPVGSPLSLECTVEGTSNPNLYWYRQAAGRGLQLLFYSVGIGQISSEVPQNLSASRPQDRQFILSSKKLLLSDSGFYLCAWSWGARDEQYFGPGTRLTVT.

The rearrangement links TRBV6-6 to TRBJ2-5; TRBD1 matches at 9 bases. The CDR3 extends over 11 amino acids. V dropped 6 bases and J dropped 12; count of bases not matched to a gene: 5. In germline, CDR1 is MNHNY, CDR2 SVGAGI (reference sequence). The CDR3 loop reads CASRNRDREYF. The CDR3 DNA is TGTGCCAGCAGGAACCGGGACAGGGAGTACTTC.

This chain uses TRBV14 with TRBJ2-7; the D is unclear. CDR3 size: 12 residues. The V end lost 4 bases, the J end lost 4 bases, and 8 bases lay between the germline ends. Germline CDR1 and CDR2: SGHDN and FVKESK. CDR3 amino acids: CASSLTSYEQYF. The CDR3 bases are TGTGCCAGCAGCCTGACTTCTTACGAGCAGTACTTC.

This clone was observed a single time. The chain joins TRBV6-5 to TRBJ1-1; 10 positions match TRBD1. The CDR3 is 15 amino acids. J gave up 0 bases and V 4 bases, and 2 bases lay outside the gene matches. Germline CDR1 and CDR2: MNHEY and SVGAGI. CDR3 nucleotides: TGTGCCAGCAGTTCAGACAGGGGGCTGAACACTGAAGCTTTCTTT. This gives the protein CASSSDRGLNTEAFF.

The V and J genes are TRBV6-1 and TRBJ2-7; 8 positions match TRBD1. Germline lookup yields CDR1 MNHNS and CDR2 SASEGT. V lost 6 bases and J lost 4; bases outside the gene matches: 8. This CDR3 contains 14 residues. CDR3 residues: CASSEQGGAYEQYF. CDR3 DNA: TGTGCCAGCAGCGAACAGGGGGGCGCGTACGAGCAGTACTTC.

The chain employs TRBV5-1 and TRBJ2-7; 8 bases are a match to TRBD1. The CDR3 is 14 residues long. V was pared by 2 bases and J by 4 bases, with 5 bases of the junction left unmatched. Germline CDR1 reads SGHRS; CDR2 reads YFSETQ. CDR3 DNA: TGCGCCAGCAGCTTATCAGGACAGGGTTACGAGCAGTACTTC. Its protein is CASSLSGQGYEQYF.

The rearrangement uses TRBV2 and TRBJ1-6, with D hard to call. The CDR3 has 14 residues. Trimming took 9 bases from V and 6 from J, leaving 15 bases between them. CDR1 is SNHLY, CDR2 FYNNEI, per germline. This CDR3 is CARGLVDGNSPLHF. CDR3 bases: TGTGCCAGGGGCTTGGTGGACGGTAATTCACCCCTCCACTTT. The whole variable domain, filled in from reference TRBV2 and TRBJ1-6, reads EPEVTQTPSHQVTQMGQEVILRCVPISNHLYFYWYRQILGQKVEFLVSFYNNEISEKSEIFDDQFSVERPDGSNFTLKIRSTKLEDSAMYFCARGLVDGNSPLHFGNGTRLTVT.

This clone has only a few counts. The V call is TRBV30, the J call TRBJ2-7, with D possibly TRBD1 on 6 matching bases. Deletions cut 4 bases from V and 4 bases from J, with 11 bases between. Germline V gives CDR1 GTSNPN, CDR2 SVGIG (reference sequence). The CDR3 is made up of 12 amino acids. The CDR3 coding sequence is TGTGCCTGGACAGCCAGGGGATACGAGCAGTACTTC. Protein product: CAWTARGYEQYF.

This clone turned up a few times. The chain combines TRBV4-1 with TRBJ2-2; tentatively, D is TRBD1 (6 bases). CDR3 length: 16 amino acids. The V end was cut by 2 bases, the J end by 4 bases, with 14 bases between. Germline-derived CDR1 and CDR2 are MGHRA and YSYEKL. CDR3 bases: TGCGCCAGCAGCCAAATCAGGGGCGTCAGCACCGGGGAGCTGTTTTTT. As protein: CASSQIRGVSTGELFF.

The chain joins TRBV11-2 to TRBJ2-1; the D gene is possibly TRBD2 (5 bases). The CDR3 is 13 residues long. Germline V gene data show CDR1 as SGHAT and CDR2 as FQNNGV. V gave up 4 bases and J gave up 10 bases, with 14 bases separating them. The chain's CDR3 is CASSSPDLSEQFF. The CDR3 region has the DNA TGTGCCAGCAGCTCCCCGGACTTATCCGAGCAGTTCTTC.

The CDR3 protein is CAWNRDQETQYF. The CDR3 nucleotides read TGTGCCTGGAACAGGGACCAAGAGACCCAGTACTTC. The gene calls are TRBV30 and TRBJ2-5, with a tentative D call TRBD1 (6 bases). The CDR3 sequence is 12 residues long. V was cut by 4 bases and J by 0 bases, with 6 bases left in between. The germline V gene has CDR1 GTSNPN and CDR2 SVGIG (reference sequence).

The gene calls are TRBV6-5 and TRBJ2-4, with a weak D call TRBD1 (6 bases). Per the germline V gene, CDR1 is MNHEY and CDR2 is SVGAGI. CDR3 length: 13 residues. Trimming removed 8 bases at V and 7 bases at J, with 15 bases between. CDR3 protein: CASREARGNIQYF. The CDR3 DNA reads as TGTGCCAGCCGTGAAGCTAGGGGGAACATTCAGTACTTC.

The chain uses TRBV19 and TRBJ1-1; D is undetermined. This CDR3 is 13 amino acids long. V dropped 6 bases and J dropped 10 bases, with 18 bases sitting between them. CDR1 and CDR2 (germline): LNHDA, SQIVND (reference sequence). The CDR3 DNA follows: TGTGCCAGTAGGGGCCAACCTCGCGTCAGAGCTTTCTTT. Translating it yields CASRGQPRVRAFF.

The chain has TRBV29-1 and TRBJ1-1; 7 nucleotides agree with TRBD1. V lost 6 bases to trimming and J lost 8 bases; unmatched junction nucleotides: 9. This CDR3 contains 12 residues. Germline V gene data show CDR1 as SQVTM and CDR2 as ANQGSEA. CDR3 sequence reads: CSVGGQGVEAFF. CDR3 sequence (DNA): TGCAGCGTCGGGGGTCAGGGGGTAGAAGCTTTCTTT.

CDR3: CASSRDRDGDTQYF. CDR3 DNA: TGCGCCAGCAGCAGGGACAGGGACGGAGATACGCAGTATTTT. The chain recombines TRBV5-1 with TRBJ2-3, with TRBD1 matching over 9 bases. CDR3 size: 14 residues. J gave up 5 bases and V 4 bases, and 5 bases lay outside the gene matches. Germline V gene lookup returns CDR1 SGHRS and CDR2 YFSETQ.

The chain has TRBV4-2 and TRBJ2-5; 15 positions agree with TRBD2. CDR3 length equals 17 residues. With V trimmed by 8 bases and J by 4 bases, 11 bases remained unmatched. Per germline, CDR1 LGHNA and CDR2 YNFKEQ. The CDR3 region has the DNA TGTGCCAGCGGCTGGACTAGCGGGGGGGCCGTTGGAGAGACCCAGTACTTC. This gives the protein CASGWTSGGAVGETQYF.

The chain uses TRBV18 and TRBJ1-1; no reliable D call. The CDR3 is 16 amino acids. From germline, CDR1 is KGHSH and CDR2 LQKENI. Trimming shortened V by 3 bases and J by 5 bases, and 19 bases separated the two germline ends. DNA of the CDR3: TGTGCCAGCTCACCGGTCGGACCCCCAATGGCGACTGAAGCTTTCTTT. It specifies CASSPVGPPMATEAFF.

This clone was counted a few times. The V gene is TRBV11-1, the J gene TRBJ2-4, with D maybe TRBD1 (5 bases). With 5 bases removed from V and 6 bases from J, the gap between germline ends came to 14 bases. Germline values: CDR1 SGHAT, CDR2 FQDESV (reference sequence). The CDR3 runs 14 residues. Here the CDR3 reads CASSPRQSLNIQYF. The CDR3 DNA reads as TGTGCCAGCAGCCCCCGACAGAGTTTAAACATTCAGTACTTC. Drawing the rest from reference TRBV11-1 and TRBJ2-4, the complete variable domain is EAEVAQSPRYKITEKSQAVAFWCDPISGHATLYWYRQILGQGPELLVQFQDESVVDDSQLPKDRFSAERLKGVDSTLKIQPAELGDSAMYLCASSPRQSLNIQYFGAGTRLSVL.

This sequence joins TRBV30 and TRBJ2-5; maybe TRBD1 (6 bases). Germline-derived CDR1 and CDR2 are GTSNPN and SVGIG (reference sequence). The ends were cut back, 7 bases at V and 3 bases at J, with 12 bases in the middle. There are 12 residues in the CDR3. The CDR3 region has the DNA TGTGCCTCTCGGCAGGGGAAAGAGACCCAGTACTTC. As protein: CASRQGKETQYF.

The table lists this clone with a few counts. The chain has TRBV18 and TRBJ2-3, with D uncertain. Between the trimmed V and J ends, which lost 1 base and 1 base, there was a span of 9 bases. The CDR3 is 15 amino acids. Looked up from germline, CDR1 is KGHSH and CDR2 is LQKENI. CDR3 in DNA: TGTGCCAGCTCACCACGAGTGTCAGGCACAGATACGCAGTATTTT. Translation: CASSPRVSGTDTQYF.

The chain couples TRBV5-1 to TRBJ1-3; D perhaps matches TRBD1 (5 bases). This CDR3 is built from 12 residues. V lost 4 bases to trimming and J lost 4 bases, with 6 bases between them. The V gene's germline CDR1 is SGHRS and CDR2 YFSETQ. The CDR3 DNA reads TGCGCCAGCAGCCGGGACGGAAACACCATATATTTT. Its protein is CASSRDGNTIYF.

The V gene is TRBV10-1, the J gene TRBJ2-2; the match to TRBD1 covers 8 bases. The CDR3 contains 16 residues. V lost 4 bases to trimming and J lost 1 base; unmatched junction nucleotides: 5. Germline V CDR1 and CDR2: WNHNN, SYGVQD (reference sequence). The CDR3 reads CASSVEGQGNTGELFF. The DNA for the CDR3 is TGCGCCAGCAGTGTGGAAGGACAGGGGAACACCGGGGAGCTGTTTTTT.

This chain joins TRBV10-3 and TRBJ2-1; the match to TRBD2 covers 7 bases. Germline V gene sequence: CDR1 ENHRY, CDR2 SYGVKD. The CDR3 consists of 16 residues. The trim removed 0 bases at V and 9 bases at J, leaving 11 bases unmatched. In DNA, the CDR3 is TGTGCCATCAGTGAGTCCACGGGCGGGAGCCTGGGTGAGCAGTTCTTC. It is translated as CAISESTGGSLGEQFF.

This clone showed up just a few times. This sequence joins TRBV5-4 and TRBJ1-2, with no clear D. The CDR3 has 11 amino acids. V lost 4 bases and J 9 bases, leaving 10 bases between the germline ends. Germline V CDR1 and CDR2: SGHNT, YYREEE (reference sequence). The CDR3 nucleotides read TGTGCCAGCAGCGTGGACGTAAGCTACACCTTC. Amino acids: CASSVDVSYTF.

The chain uses TRBV7-9 and TRBJ2-1; D gene ambiguous. The germline V gene encodes CDR1 SEHNR and CDR2 FQNEAQ (reference sequence). The V end lost 2 bases, the J end lost 11 bases, and 13 bases lay between the germline ends. The CDR3 sequence is 13 residues long. CDR3 sequence: CASSLSPTPQQFF. The DNA of the CDR3 is TGTGCCAGCAGCTTATCCCCGACGCCTCAGCAGTTCTTC.

This clone has more than one count but fewer than ten. The CDR3 protein is CSVDTARKGGYTF. The DNA of the CDR3 is TGCAGCGTGGACACAGCGCGCAAAGGGGGCTACACCTTC. The J gene is TRBJ1-2, the V gene TRBV29-1, with D perhaps TRBD1 (5 bases). Germline V gene sequence: CDR1 SQVTM, CDR2 ANQGSEA. The V gene lost 6 bases and the J gene lost 8 bases, with 19 bases spanning the gap. The CDR3 is 13 amino acids.

This clone was seen a few times. The J gene is TRBJ1-2, the V gene TRBV7-2; D not resolved. This CDR3 contains 13 residues. CDR1 and CDR2 (germline): SGHTA, FQGNSA. Trimming shortened V by 3 bases and J by 4 bases, and 9 bases separated the two germline ends. CDR3 nucleotide sequence: TGTGCCAGCAGCTTTATGGTCCGCTATGGCTACACCTTC. Amino acid sequence: CASSFMVRYGYTF.

V usage is TRBV7-9 and J usage is TRBJ2-3; 10 bases are a match to TRBD1. The J segment lost 5 bases and the V segment lost 5 bases, leaving 4 bases of the junction unmatched. Per germline, CDR1 SEHNR and CDR2 FQNEAQ (reference sequence). This CDR3 contains 14 residues. The CDR3 loop reads CASSGTGAGDTQYF. The CDR3 DNA sequence: TGTGCCAGCAGCGGGACAGGGGCTGGAGATACGCAGTATTTT.